A selection of T cell receptor beta chains follows, all from one sample in a study of vaccination and CD4 T cells after COVID-19. TCRdb reprocessed the PCR reads via MiXCR and lists one record per CDR3 protein. The sample has about 29,000 distinct CDR3 sequences, around 60% seen once; the top ten hold about 15%. No antigen has been identified for these receptors. Sample: CD4+ T cells from blood, cultured in vitro, taken after SARS-CoV-2 vaccination. These receptor sequences come from a human donor who received a COVID-19 vaccine. The conserved cysteine and the conserved F or W are not part of the CDR3 here.

j_call | v_call | cdr3_aa
TRBJ2-5 | TRBV11-2 | ASSADRQETQY
TRBJ1-2 | TRBV6-1 | ASMGGYGYT
TRBJ2-5 | TRBV30 | AWSVAGGLETQY
TRBJ1-1 | TRBV7-9 | ASSLGVGGNTEAF
TRBJ1-5 | TRBV23-1 | ASSQSPVQPQH
TRBJ1-1 | TRBV20-1 | SASSGQPEAF
TRBJ1-2 | TRBV6-1 | ASSRLRETGGYT
TRBJ1-5 | TRBV19 | ASRLEGASRQPQH
TRBJ2-5 | TRBV19 | ASSTRQGWETQY
TRBJ1-1 | TRBV9 | ASSVRQAGGAEAF
TRBJ1-2 | TRBV4-1 | ASSQGAGVFGYT
TRBJ1-1 | TRBV10-3 | ASSERENTEAF
TRBJ2-5 | TRBV7-9 | ASSLGVQETQY
TRBJ2-5 | TRBV19 | ASSTSGTGEKETQY
TRBJ1-4 | TRBV5-4 | ASSLGVSTGLTNEKLF
TRBJ1-4 | TRBV7-9 | ASSPPGYREANEKLF
TRBJ1-2 | TRBV6-1 | ASSPRALVGANVLTFGAGYGYT
TRBJ2-5 | TRBV6-1 | ASSEGAGAQETQY
TRBJ2-3 | TRBV10-3 | AISDSTSGGDTDTQY
TRBJ1-6 | TRBV18 | ASSFGHSYNSPLH
TRBJ2-3 | TRBV12-3/TRBV12-4 | ASRLAADTQY
TRBJ2-7 | TRBV19 | ASSIARGQWAVWEQY
TRBJ2-5 | TRBV20-1 | SANSFGAGVEETQY
TRBJ1-5 | TRBV27 | ASTVRGGGQPRH
TRBJ2-3 | TRBV6-5 | ASSYSNPATDTQY
TRBJ1-3 | TRBV10-3 | AISSQGDSGNTIY
TRBJ1-1 | TRBV12-3/TRBV12-4 | ASSFAGHTEAF
TRBJ1-1 | TRBV6-1 | ASKWWEFTEAF
TRBJ1-3 | TRBV20-1 | SALATGAGNTIY
TRBJ2-5 | TRBV10-3 | AISESRVGETQY
TRBJ1-4 | TRBV11-3 | ASSLVFGGAVEKLF
TRBJ2-5 | TRBV5-1 | ASSLGIPQETQY